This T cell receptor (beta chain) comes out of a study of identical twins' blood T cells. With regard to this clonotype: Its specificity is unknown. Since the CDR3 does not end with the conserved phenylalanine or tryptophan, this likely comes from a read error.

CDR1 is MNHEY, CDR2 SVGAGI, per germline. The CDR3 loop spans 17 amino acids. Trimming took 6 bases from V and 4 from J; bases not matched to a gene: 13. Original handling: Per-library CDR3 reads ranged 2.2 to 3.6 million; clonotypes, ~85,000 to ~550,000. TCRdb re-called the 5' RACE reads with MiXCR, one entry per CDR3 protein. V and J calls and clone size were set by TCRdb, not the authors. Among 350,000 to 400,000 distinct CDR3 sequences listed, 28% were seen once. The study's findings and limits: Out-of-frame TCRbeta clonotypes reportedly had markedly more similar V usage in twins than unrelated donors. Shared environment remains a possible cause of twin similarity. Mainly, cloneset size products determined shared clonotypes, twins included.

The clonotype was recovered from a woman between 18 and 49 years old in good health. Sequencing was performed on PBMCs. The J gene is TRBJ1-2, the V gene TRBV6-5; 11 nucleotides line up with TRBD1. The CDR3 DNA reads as TGTGCCAGCAGCGACGAGGACAGGGGGCGTAGGACCTATGGCTACACCCTC. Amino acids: CASSDEDRGRRTYGYTL.